This T cell receptor beta chain was sequenced for a study of cytomegalovirus exposure and HLA in healthy donors. This clone was seen only a few times. This cohort consisted of healthy bone marrow donors. Trimming stripped 5 bases from V and 3 bases from J, with 10 bases between. CDR3 length equals 13 residues. Germline V gives CDR1 LNHDA, CDR2 SQIVND (reference sequence). The PCR employed 60 Vbeta primers together with 13 Jbeta primers. The protocol was immunoSEQ multiplex PCR, while the TCRdb copy is restricted to in-frame clones and leaves out a portion. The sample has tens of thousands of clones; more than 70% are singletons.

The chain has TRBV19 and TRBJ1-1; a weak D match, TRBD1 (6 bases). The source is a woman between 35 and 50 years old in good health and CMV-seropositive. Specimen: PBMCs. For the CDR3, the DNA is TGTGCCAGTAGTGTAACAGGGTACACTGAAGCTTTCTTT. It encodes CASSVTGYTEAFF.